This T cell receptor (beta chain) stems from a study of CD8+ T cells in alopecia areata. The CDR3 is 13 amino acids. Deletions cut 0 bases from V and 4 bases from J, with 7 bases between. Germline V CDR1 and CDR2: SGHDT, YYEEEE. In regard to this clone: Its antigen is currently unknown.

RNA was extracted and reverse transcribed into cDNA as the sequencing template. Some clones are missing from TCRdb's copy, which holds only in-frame ones; the method was immunoSEQ multiplex PCR. The sample lists some 82,000 clones, roughly 51% occurring once. Peripheral blood and lesional scalp punch biopsies came from alopecia areata patients. PBMCs, the starting material, were the source of sorted CD4+ and CD8+ T cells. Points from the study as a whole: Unlike in mice, where it was clearer, TCR sharing across patients was less clear, possibly HLA-related. Lesional scalp exceeded normal scalp in clonality, especially in alopecia totalis/universalis.

The sequenced sample was NKG2D-high CD8+ T cells sorted from blood. The chain carries TRBV5-6 and TRBJ1-2; a weak D match, TRBD1 (5 bases). The source is a human donor with alopecia areata. The CDR3 sequence is CASSLGDSYGYTF. The CDR3 DNA reads as TGTGCCAGCAGCTTGGGAGACAGCTATGGCTACACCTTC.